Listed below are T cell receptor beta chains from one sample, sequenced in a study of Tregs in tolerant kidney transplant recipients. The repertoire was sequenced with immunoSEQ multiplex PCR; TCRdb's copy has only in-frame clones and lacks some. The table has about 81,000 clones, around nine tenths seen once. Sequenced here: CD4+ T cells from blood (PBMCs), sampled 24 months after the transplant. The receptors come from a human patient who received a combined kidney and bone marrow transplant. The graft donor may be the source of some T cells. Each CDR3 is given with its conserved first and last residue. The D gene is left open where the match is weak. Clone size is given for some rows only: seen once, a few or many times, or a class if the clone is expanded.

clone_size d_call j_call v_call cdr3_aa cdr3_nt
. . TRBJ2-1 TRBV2 CASSDRQRTYNEQFF TGTGCCAGCAGTGACCGACAGCGTACCTACAATGAGCAGTTCTTC
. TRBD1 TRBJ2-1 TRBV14 CASSRNPGQENNEQFF TGTGCCAGCAGCCGAAATCCGGGACAGGAGAACAATGAGCAGTTCTTC
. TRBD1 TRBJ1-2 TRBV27 CASKGTGSPYGYTF TGTGCCAGCAAGGGGACAGGGTCCCCTTATGGCTACACCTTC
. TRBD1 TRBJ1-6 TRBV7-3 CASSLGTGYSSPLHF TGTGCCAGCAGCCTCGGGACAGGGTACTCCTCCCCCCTCCACTTT
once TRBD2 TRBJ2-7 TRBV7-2 CASSQRGTSGRGVSYEQYF TGTGCCAGCAGCCAAAGGGGGACTAGCGGGAGGGGGGTGTCCTACGAGCAGTACTTC
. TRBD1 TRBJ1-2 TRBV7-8 CASSLATQTGNYGYTF TGTGCCAGCAGCTTAGCGACCCAGACAGGGAACTATGGCTACACCTTC
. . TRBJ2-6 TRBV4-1 CASSPVGSGANVLTF TGCGCCAGCTCCCCCGTCGGGTCAGGGGCCAACGTCCTGACTTTC
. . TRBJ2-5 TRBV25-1 CASSESEGPRETQYF TGTGCCAGCAGTGAATCAGAGGGCCCCAGGGAGACCCAGTACTTC
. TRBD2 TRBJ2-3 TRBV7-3 CASSPRGGGNSPTQYF TGTGCCAGCAGCCCCCGGGGGGGCGGGAATTCCCCCACGCAGTATTTT
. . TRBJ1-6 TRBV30 CAWSVSAGRANSPLHF TGTGCCTGGAGTGTATCAGCAGGGAGGGCTAATTCACCCCTCCACTTT
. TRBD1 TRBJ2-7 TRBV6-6 CASRPLDRGSYEQYF TGTGCCAGCAGACCACTTGACAGGGGAAGTTACGAGCAGTACTTC
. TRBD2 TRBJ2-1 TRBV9 CASSVGTSSYNEQFF TGTGCCAGCAGCGTAGGGACTAGCTCCTACAATGAGCAGTTCTTC
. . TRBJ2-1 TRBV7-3 CASSQTYRDYNEQFF TGTGCCAGCAGTCAAACCTACCGGGACTACAATGAGCAGTTCTTC
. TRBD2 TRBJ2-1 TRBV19 CASNIPRGAGGNEQFF TGTGCCAGTAACATCCCCCGGGGAGCGGGAGGCAATGAGCAGTTCTTC
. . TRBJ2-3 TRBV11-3 CASSLMVAGANTDTQYF TGTGCCAGCAGCCTCATGGTGGCTGGGGCAAACACAGATACGCAGTATTTT
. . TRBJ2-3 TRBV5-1 CASSLAFTDTQYF TGCGCCAGCAGCTTGGCCTTCACAGATACGCAGTATTTT
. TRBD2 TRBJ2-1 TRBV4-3 CASSLSRGGAGNEQFF TGCGCCAGCAGCCTCAGTCGCGGGGGGGCCGGAAATGAGCAGTTCTTC
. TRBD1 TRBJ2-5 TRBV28 CASSPKGASGTQYF TGTGCCAGCAGCCCAAAGGGGGCCTCGGGGACCCAGTACTTC
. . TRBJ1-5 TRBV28 CASSFWGGNQPQHF TGTGCCAGCAGTTTTTGGGGGGGCAATCAGCCCCAGCATTTT
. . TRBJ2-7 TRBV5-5 CASSSPTLPRYEQYF TGTGCCAGCAGCTCCCCTACACTACCCCGATACGAGCAGTACTTC
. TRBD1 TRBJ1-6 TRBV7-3 CASSINRGSSSPLHF TGTGCCAGCAGCATTAACAGGGGGTCTAGTTCACCCCTCCACTTT
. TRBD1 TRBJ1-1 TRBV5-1 CASKTGTGGAEAFF TGCGCCAGCAAGACCGGGACAGGTGGAGCTGAAGCTTTCTTT
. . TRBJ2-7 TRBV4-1 CASSQDVSWMEEQYF TGCGCCAGCAGCCAAGATGTTAGTTGGATGGAGGAGCAGTACTTC
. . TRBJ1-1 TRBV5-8 CASSLRGTEAFF TGTGCCAGCAGCTTGCGAGGGACTGAAGCTTTCTTT
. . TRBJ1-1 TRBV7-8 CASSSKWTFEAFF TGTGCCAGCAGCTCCAAATGGACATTTGAAGCTTTCTTT
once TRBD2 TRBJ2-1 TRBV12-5 CASGDRRLAGGDEQFF TGTGCTAGTGGTGACCGGAGACTAGCGGGAGGCGATGAGCAGTTCTTC
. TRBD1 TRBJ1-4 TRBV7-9 CASSSTGPNEKLFF TGTGCCAGCAGCTCGACAGGGCCTAATGAAAAACTGTTTTTT
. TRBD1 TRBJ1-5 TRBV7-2 CASSVALQGVPNQPQHF TGTGCCAGCAGCGTGGCCTTACAGGGGGTACCCAATCAGCCCCAGCATTTT
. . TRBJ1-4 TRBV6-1 CASNWQANEKLFF TGTGCCAGCAATTGGCAGGCTAATGAAAAACTGTTTTTT
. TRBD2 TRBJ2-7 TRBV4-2 CASSLTSPTSGSSYEQYF TGTGCCAGCAGCCTCACCTCCCCGACTAGCGGGAGTTCCTACGAGCAGTACTTC
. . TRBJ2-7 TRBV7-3 CASSLTGQGSYEQYF TGTGCCAGCAGCTTAACAGGGCAGGGCTCCTACGAGCAGTACTTC
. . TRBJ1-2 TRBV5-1 CASSLYSNLDYGYTF TGCGCCAGCAGCTTGTATTCAAACTTAGACTATGGCTACACCTTC
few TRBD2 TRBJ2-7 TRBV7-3 CASSPQGGGSYEQYF TGTGCCAGCAGCCCCCAAGGCGGGGGGTCCTACGAGCAGTACTTC
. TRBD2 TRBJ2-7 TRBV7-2 CASSLVRASGGSYEQYF TGTGCCAGCAGCTTAGTAAGGGCTAGCGGGGGATCCTACGAGCAGTACTTC
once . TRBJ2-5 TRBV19 CASSIGGPAETQYF TGTGCCAGTAGTATAGGCGGGCCCGCAGAGACCCAGTACTTC
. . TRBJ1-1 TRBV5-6 CASSLVAGTEAFF TGTGCCAGCAGCTTGGTGGCGGGCACTGAAGCTTTCTTT
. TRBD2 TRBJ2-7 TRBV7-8 CASSLVRLAGGLAYEQYF TGTGCCAGCAGCTTAGTGCGGCTAGCGGGAGGATTGGCCTACGAGCAGTACTTC
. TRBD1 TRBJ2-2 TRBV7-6 CASSLGQGADTGELFF TGTGCCAGCAGCTTAGGGCAGGGGGCGGACACCGGGGAGCTGTTTTTT
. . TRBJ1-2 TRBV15 CATSSFMGGAYGYTF TGTGCCACCAGCAGTTTTATGGGGGGGGCTTATGGCTACACCTTC
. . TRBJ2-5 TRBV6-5 CASSYSGRQETQYF TGTGCCAGCAGTTACTCTGGCAGGCAAGAGACCCAGTACTTC
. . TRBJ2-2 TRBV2 CASSASGSGTGELFF TGTGCCAGCAGTGCGTCGGGTTCGGGCACCGGGGAGCTGTTTTTT
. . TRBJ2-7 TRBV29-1 CSVEVQGFRYF TGCAGCGTTGAAGTTCAGGGATTTAGGTACTTC
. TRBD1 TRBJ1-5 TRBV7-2 CASSHRQGRIQPQHF TGTGCCAGCAGCCATAGACAGGGTAGGATTCAGCCCCAGCATTTT
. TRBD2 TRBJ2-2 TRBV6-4 CASSDSTLAGALGGELFF TGTGCCAGCAGTGACTCGACACTAGCGGGAGCTTTGGGCGGGGAGCTGTTTTTT
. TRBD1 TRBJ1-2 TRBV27 CASKGTGGVYGYTF TGTGCCAGCAAGGGGACAGGGGGCGTCTATGGCTACACCTTC